These 18 T cell receptor beta chains came from one sample sequenced in a study of Ad26.COV2.S vaccination and SARS-CoV-2 variants. Treatment described: about 20 received Ad26.COV2.S at low or high dose, single or two shots; 5 received placebo; per-sample allocation not given. After the first vaccine or placebo injection, samples were drawn on day 63. Libraries were prepared by immunoSEQ multiplex PCR; TCRdb keeps only in-frame clonotypes and omits some of them. The sample carries fewer than 300,000 clones, about 90% recorded once. This material consisted of peripheral blood, taken in a trial of Ad26.COV2.S vaccine versus placebo. All receptors derive from a person aged 18-60 years who received the Ad26.COV2.S COVID-19 vaccine or a placebo.

V usage is TRBV13 and J usage is TRBJ2-5; TRBD2 agrees at 10 bases. Germline V CDR1 and CDR2: PRHDT, FYEKMQ (reference sequence). V lost 4 bases and J lost 2; bases outside the gene matches: 7. The CDR3 runs to 16 residues. CDR3 DNA: TGTGCCAGCAGCTCCCGGACTAGCGGTATTCAAGAGACCCAGTACTTC. Its translation: CASSSRTSGIQETQYF.

V is TRBV27 and J is TRBJ2-7; a possible D gene is TRBD1 (6 bases). Germline-derived CDR1 and CDR2 are MNHEY and SMNVEV (reference sequence). This CDR3 is built from 15 residues. V lost 6 bases and J lost 2, with 17 bases in between. Here the CDR3 reads CASRLNRDTPYEQYF. The CDR3 DNA sequence: TGTGCCAGCAGACTAAACCGGGACACACCCTACGAGCAGTACTTC.

This clone was seen a handful of times. The chain couples TRBV2 to TRBJ2-7, with 13 bases matching TRBD2. The germline gives CDR1 SNHLY, CDR2 FYNNEI. V shed 9 bases, J shed 7 bases, and the junction held 12 bases outside the gene matches. The CDR3 runs 15 residues. CDR3 sequence reads: CASEDRTSGSWEQYF. In DNA form, the CDR3 reads TGTGCCAGTGAGGACAGGACTAGCGGGAGTTGGGAGCAGTACTTC.

This chain links TRBV9 with TRBJ2-6; TRBD2 might be the D (6 bases). The CDR3 extends over 19 amino acids. V was clipped by 4 bases and J by 4 bases, with 24 bases between them. CDR1 and CDR2 (germline): SGDLS, YYNGEE. The CDR3 DNA is TGTGCCAGCAGCTCTCCCCGGGGGACGGAACGCACGGGGGCCAACGTCCTGACTTTC. This gives the protein CASSSPRGTERTGANVLTF. Based on the CDR3 plus reference TRBV9 and TRBJ2-6, the full variable domain is DSGVTQTPKHLITATGQRVTLRCSPRSGDLSVYWYQQSLDQGLQFLIQYYNGEERAKGNILERFSAQQFPDLHSELNLSSLELGDSALYFCASSSPRGTERTGANVLTFGAGSRLTVL.

The chain joins TRBV2 to TRBJ1-1, with TRBD1 identical over 7 bases. The CDR3 is 14 amino acids. After removal of 7 bases from V and 6 bases from J, the junction contained 11 bases not matched to a gene. Germline CDR1 SNHLY, CDR2 FYNNEI. CDR3 sequence: CASKPGQLRAEAFF. The CDR3 region has the DNA TGTGCCAGCAAACCGGGACAGCTCAGGGCTGAAGCTTTCTTT.

The genes are TRBV6-5 and TRBJ1-1; D is unclear. With 6 bases removed from V and 0 bases from J, the gap between germline ends came to 14 bases. This CDR3 is built from 15 residues. Germline V gene data show CDR1 as MNHEY and CDR2 as SVGAGI. The CDR3: CASSDSGDLNTEAFF. In DNA form, the CDR3 reads TGTGCCAGCAGCGACTCCGGAGACTTGAACACTGAAGCTTTCTTT.

This chain links TRBV3-1 (or the pseudogene TRBV3-2) with TRBJ1-4, with 7 bases fitting TRBD1. Germline V gene lookup returns CDR1 LGHDT and CDR2 YNNKEL (reference sequence). Germline trimming cut 1 base from V and 5 bases from J; bases unmatched to any gene: 10. The CDR3 contains 17 residues. CDR3 amino acids: CASSQGPRTGLNEKLFF. CDR3 nucleotide sequence: TGTGCCAGCAGCCAAGGCCCCCGGACAGGTCTAAATGAAAAACTGTTTTTT.

CDR3 protein: CASSTPQGRVTEAFF. CDR3 DNA: TGTGCCAGTAGTACACCACAGGGCAGGGTCACTGAAGCTTTCTTT. V and J are TRBV19 and TRBJ1-1, with a weak D call TRBD1 (6 bases). Trimming took 4 bases from V and 4 from J, leaving 16 bases between them. Germline lookup yields CDR1 LNHDA and CDR2 SQIVND (reference sequence). This CDR3 region has 15 residues. Using reference TRBV19 and TRBJ1-1 for the parts outside the CDR3, the full variable domain is DGGITQSPKYLFRKEGQNVTLSCEQNLNHDAMYWYRQDPGQGLRLIYYSQIVNDFQKGDIAEGYSVSREKKESFPLTVTSAQKNPTAFYLCASSTPQGRVTEAFFGQGTRLTVV.

The V gene is TRBV3-1 (or the pseudogene TRBV3-2), the J gene TRBJ1-3, with D perhaps matching TRBD1 (6 bases). The CDR3 extends over 15 amino acids. Trimming stripped 3 bases from V and 0 bases from J, with 9 bases between. Germline V gene lookup returns CDR1 LGHDT and CDR2 YNNKEL (reference sequence). The CDR3: CASSHPGVSGNTIYF. CDR3 nucleotides: TGTGCCAGCAGCCACCCAGGGGTCTCTGGAAACACCATATATTTT.

The V call is TRBV5-1, the J call TRBJ2-5, with 9 bases lining up with TRBD2. This CDR3 spans 15 amino acids. Germline-derived CDR1 and CDR2 are SGHRS and YFSETQ. J gave up 5 bases and V 3 bases, and 8 bases lay outside the gene matches. CDR3 sequence: CASSWGAGGKETQYF. CDR3 coding DNA: TGCGCCAGCAGCTGGGGAGCGGGGGGCAAGGAGACCCAGTACTTC.

This CDR3 is CASSFSANTGELFF. In DNA form, the CDR3 reads TGCGCCAGCAGCTTTAGCGCGAACACCGGGGAGCTGTTTTTT. V and J are TRBV5-1 and TRBJ2-2, with D possibly TRBD2 on 5 matching bases. CDR1 and CDR2 from the germline V gene are SGHRS and YFSETQ. Trimming pared 2 bases from V and 0 bases from J, leaving 5 bases between. CDR3 size: 14 residues.

Remarks on this clone: The sample has other DNA sequences that encode this CDR3 too. This chain joins TRBV18 and TRBJ2-5; 10 bases are shared with TRBD1. Germline V gene sequence: CDR1 KGHSH, CDR2 LQKENI. V shed 3 bases, J shed 5 bases, and the junction held 3 bases outside the gene matches. This CDR3 is 14 amino acids long. CDR3 DNA: TGTGCCAGCTCACCCGGACAGGGGGGGGAGACCCAGTACTTC. This translates into CASSPGQGGETQYF.

V gene TRBV13 combines with J gene TRBJ1-1; tentative D call: TRBD1 (6 bases). Looked up from germline, CDR1 is PRHDT and CDR2 is FYEKMQ (reference sequence). This CDR3 is 16 amino acids long. Trimming took off 4 bases at V and 5 bases at J, with 20 bases between the two ends. CDR3 nucleotide sequence: TGTGCCAGCAGCTCCGACTCCGGACAGAGAGGGACTGAAGCTTTCTTT. This encodes CASSSDSGQRGTEAFF.

The chain is built from TRBV5-4 and TRBJ2-7, with 7 bases identical to TRBD1. The CDR3 extends over 14 amino acids. After removal of 2 bases from V and 3 bases from J, the junction contained 5 bases not matched to a gene. The germline V gene has CDR1 SGHNT and CDR2 YYREEE (reference sequence). CDR3 region: CASSLSGQSYEQYF. The CDR3 DNA is TGTGCCAGCAGCTTATCGGGACAGAGCTACGAGCAGTACTTC.

The chain couples TRBV18 to TRBJ1-1; possibly TRBD1 for D (6 bases). Trimming left V 8 bases short and J 0 bases short, with 10 bases between. Per the germline V gene, CDR1 is KGHSH and CDR2 is LQKENI. CDR3 length: 13 amino acids. CDR3: CASQDSVNTEAFF. The CDR3 DNA is TGTGCCAGCCAGGACAGCGTGAACACTGAAGCTTTCTTT.

The table lists this clone with a count of one. This rearrangement joins TRBV27 to TRBJ2-1; TRBD2 agrees at 8 bases. The CDR3 loop spans 15 amino acids. After removal of 8 bases from V and 2 bases from J, the junction contained 8 bases not matched to a gene. The germline V gene has CDR1 MNHEY and CDR2 SMNVEV (reference sequence). As DNA, the CDR3 is TGTGCCAGCTCCCTACTAGCGGAACCCTACAATGAGCAGTTCTTC. Residues: CASSLLAEPYNEQFF.

The chain employs TRBV21-1 and TRBJ2-7; TRBD2, the table's D call, was not compared with the DNA. TRBV21-1 is a recognized pseudogene. The length of the CDR3 is 15 residues. CDR3 in DNA: TGTGCCAGCAGAACACTAGCGGGGCTCCCGGGCGAGCAGTACTTC. Its translation: CASRTLAGLPGEQYF.

The rearrangement joins TRBV6-2 or TRBV6-3 to TRBJ2-3; either TRBD1 or TRBD2 may supply D (5 bases each). CDR1 MNHEY and CDR2 SVGEGT come from the germline V gene. V was pared by 5 bases and J by 4 bases, with 19 bases between. This CDR3 has 16 amino acids. CDR3: CASSPRGSTHADTQYF. DNA of the CDR3: TGTGCCAGCAGTCCCCGGGGCTCCACCCACGCAGATACGCAGTATTTT.